These 6 T cell receptor beta chains share one sample of origin, sequenced in a study of shared clonotypes between healthy human individuals (dated by TCRdb to 2018 to 2021). Libraries were constructed by the immunoSEQ multiplex PCR assay. TCRdb obtained this table from immuneACCESS and retained in-frame rearrangements with V and J assigned. These tables miss some clones; where compared with another copy, unresolved V genes account for less than half of the shortfall, and the remainder is unexplained. This sample gives approximately 640,000 clones in total; about two thirds of them show up just once. The biggest ten clones account for approximately 1.8% of the sample. Material: memory CD4+ T cells sorted from blood. In light of the paper, this sample's cell subset or site label describes: CD45RA-negative fraction. These receptor sequences come from a woman under 40 in good health.

About this clone itself: This may arise from a read error, as a much more abundant clone is one base away. This chain uses TRBV7-8 with TRBJ1-1; 7 bases line up with TRBD1. The CDR3 length is 13 residues. Germline V CDR1 and CDR2: SGHVS, FQNEAQ. After removal of 3 bases from V and 3 bases from J, the junction contained 1 base not matched to a gene. For the CDR3, the DNA is TGTGCCAGCAGCTTGCAGGGGGACACTGAAGCTTTCTTT. Translated, it gives CASSLQGDTEAFF. The variable domain in full, completed from reference TRBV7-8 and TRBJ1-1, reads GAGVSQSPRYKVAKRGQDVALRCDPISGHVSLFWYQQALGQGPEFLTYFQNEAQLDKSGLPSDRFFAERPEGSVSTLKIQRTQQEDSAVYLCASSLQGDTEAFFGQGTRLTVV.

The DNA for the CDR3 is TGTGCCAGTACATACCGGCTAGAGAGCTACAATGAGCAGTTCTTC. Amino acid sequence: CASTYRLESYNEQFF. The chain is built from TRBV19 and TRBJ2-1; D not certain. This CDR3 has 15 residues. Trimming took 7 bases from V and 3 from J, leaving 16 bases between them. Germline values: CDR1 LNHDA, CDR2 SQIVND (reference sequence).

This chain's CDR3 is CAWVRDVGNSPLHF. In DNA, the CDR3 is TGTGCCTGGGTCCGGGACGTGGGTAATTCACCCCTCCACTTT. This rearrangement joins TRBV30 to TRBJ1-6; weak D call: TRBD1 (5 bases). Germline V CDR1 and CDR2: GTSNPN, SVGIG (reference sequence). With 5 bases removed from V and 6 bases from J, the gap between germline ends came to 14 bases. The CDR3 is 14 amino acids.

The chain carries TRBV7-2 and TRBJ1-4; 8 nucleotides align to TRBD1. The CDR3 extends over 15 amino acids. Germline V lookup: CDR1 SGHTA, CDR2 FQGNSA. Trimming cost V 3 bases and J 7 bases; bases outside gene matches: 7. The CDR3 DNA follows: TGTGCCAGCAGCTTTGACAGGGGTGGGACTGAAAAACTGTTTTTT. Protein product: CASSFDRGGTEKLFF.

This clone came up many times. V usage is TRBV11-2 and J usage is TRBJ2-7; 8 nucleotides line up with TRBD1. The length of the CDR3 is 15 residues. Germline lookup yields CDR1 SGHAT and CDR2 FQNNGV. Losses at the gene ends were 2 bases for V and 5 bases for J; bases not matched to a gene: 8. For the CDR3, the DNA is TGTGCCAGCAGCTTAAGGGGGACAGGAGGAAACGAGCAGTACTTC. The encoded protein is CASSLRGTGGNEQYF.

There are a few counts of this clone. This chain links TRBV5-1 with TRBJ1-4, with D uncertain. The germline CDR1 and CDR2 sequences are SGHRS and YFSETQ. Trimming left V 7 bases short and J 6 bases short, with 10 bases between. This CDR3 is built from 12 residues. CDR3 amino acids: CASQDEDEKLFF. The CDR3 DNA sequence: TGCGCCAGCCAGGACGAGGATGAAAAACTGTTTTTT.